This TCR beta chain was found in a study of vaccination and CD4 T cells after COVID-19. Study-level background: Median draw time for post-COVID samples was 101 days post-diagnosis (range 35 to 161).

Treatment indicated: approximately 11-day PBMC culture with coronavirus spike peptide pools or control peptides (ViraFEST assay). An Oncomine TCR Beta short-read assay was used to sequence the DNA from cultured CD4+ T cells. Once CD4+ T cells had been cultured, genomic DNA was extracted from them. From the PCR reads, TCRdb called clonotypes with MiXCR, one entry per CDR3 protein. The table records about 12,000 distinct CDR3 sequences, 45% to 55% of them present only once. Worth noting for this clonotype: Its specificity is not known.

Germline V CDR1 and CDR2: SGHRS, YFSETQ. This CDR3 region has 15 residues. V was pared by 3 bases and J by 2 bases, with 7 bases of the junction left unmatched. The rearrangement joins TRBV5-1 to TRBJ2-7; TRBD2 matches 8 bases. The sequences come from cultured CD4+ T cells from blood, collected after SARS-CoV-2 vaccination. This receptor was identified in a human donor with COVID-19. The CDR3 coding sequence is TGCGCCAGCAGCTCGGAGAGCGGGGGCACCTACGAGCAGTACTTC. It specifies CASSSESGGTYEQYF.